Included here is one TCR beta chain sequence, with context. Antigen unknown. The primer mix had 60 Vbeta and 13 Jbeta primers. The method was immunoSEQ multiplex PCR; TCRdb's version includes in-frame clones alone and lacks a portion of them. The record lists roughly 120,000 clones, of which the ten most abundant hold more than 1%. The CDR3 runs 14 residues. Germline V gene data show CDR1 as SGHRS and CDR2 as YFSETQ. V shed 4 bases, J shed 6 bases, and the junction held 4 bases outside the gene matches. This sample was included in a study of cytomegalovirus exposure and HLA in healthy donors. Overall study results and limits: The investigators catalogued under 200 TCR beta chains as cytomegalovirus-associated.

The V call is TRBV5-1, the J call TRBJ1-5; 10 bases line up with TRBD1. This clonotype was obtained from a young man in good health and CMV-seronegative. Sequencing was performed on PBMCs. The CDR3 DNA reads TGCGCCAGCAGCCCGGGACAGGGGAGTCAGCCCCAGCATTTT. It is translated as CASSPGQGSQPQHF.